The 32 T cell receptor beta chains given below trace back to one sample, sequenced in a study of neurological immune-mediated disorders (dated by TCRdb to between 2019 and 2020). Sample time point, as interpreted from the label and publication: longitudinal time-point 3. Libraries were built with 5' RACE. Instrument used: Illumina HiSeq 2500. The public reads were reanalyzed by TCRdb: fastp trimming at Q25, MiXCR alignment, in-frame beta chains only. Entries that share a CDR3 protein sequence are merged under the most common genes and DNA. This sample comprises approximately 48,000 distinct CDR3 sequences, 10% to 15% of them detected only once. Together, the top ten hold roughly 10% of the sample. Source material: PBMCs. The receptor set was obtained from a male donor with HTLV-1-associated myelopathy (HAM/TSP).

This clonotype was seen a few times. The J gene is TRBJ2-3, the V gene TRBV28; D gene ambiguous. The germline CDR1 and CDR2 sequences are MDHEN and SYDVKM. This CDR3 contains 15 residues. Trimming removed 5 bases at V and 4 bases at J, with 16 bases between. For the CDR3, the DNA is TGTGCCAGCAGTCTCGGAGTTGAGCCTGCAGATACGCAGTATTTT. Translating it yields CASSLGVEPADTQYF.

As to this clonotype: This may be a read error: a much more frequent sequence differs by one nucleotide. V and J are TRBV6-2 or TRBV6-3 and TRBJ1-5, with D maybe TRBD1 (6 bases). The DNA matches TRBJ2-3 better at its end, which makes the J call doubtful. The germline V gene encodes CDR1 MNHEY and CDR2 SVGEGT. The CDR3 runs 14 residues. This chain's CDR3 is CASSFTGNNQPQYF. The CDR3 DNA reads TGTGCCAGCAGCTTTACAGGGAACAATCAGCCCCAGTATTTT.

This clonotype was recorded at least ten times. The rearrangement uses TRBV7-8 and TRBJ1-1, with 12 bases matching TRBD1. V trimming: 3 bases; J trimming: 0 bases; junction bases outside the gene matches: 5. Germline values: CDR1 SGHVS, CDR2 FQNEAQ. The CDR3 covers 17 residues. CDR3 in amino acids: CASSLLRDRGLNTEAFF. The CDR3, as DNA: TGTGCCAGCAGCTTGCTCCGGGACAGGGGGCTGAACACTGAAGCTTTCTTT.

This clonotype was seen many times. The chain carries TRBV5-1 and TRBJ2-3; 9 nucleotides match TRBD2. The V segment lost 6 bases and the J segment 4 bases; nucleotides outside the gene matches: 9. This CDR3 comprises 15 residues. Germline V lookup: CDR1 SGHRS, CDR2 YFSETQ. The CDR3: CASKNAGGPSDTQYF. In nucleotides, the CDR3 is TGCGCCAGCAAGAACGCGGGGGGGCCTTCAGATACGCAGTATTTT.

This clonotype was seen ten or more times. The gene calls are TRBV28 and TRBJ2-7; tentatively, D is TRBD2 (5 bases). V was pared by 8 bases and J by 3 bases, with 8 bases between. Germline V CDR1 and CDR2: MDHEN, SYDVKM. The CDR3 loop spans 11 amino acids. The CDR3 nucleotides read TGTGCCAGCCATCGGGGCTACGAGCAGTACTTC. Translation gives CASHRGYEQYF.

This chain uses TRBV6-5 with TRBJ1-5; D possibly corresponds to TRBD1 (6 bases). Germline CDR1 reads MNHEY; CDR2 reads SVGAGI. With 3 bases removed from V and 5 bases from J, the gap between germline ends came to 11 bases. The CDR3 loop spans 14 amino acids. The CDR3 loop reads CASSYRGRDQPQHF. For the CDR3, the DNA is TGTGCCAGCAGTTATAGGGGGAGAGATCAGCCCCAGCATTTT.

In this sample, this clonotype turned up many times. This sequence joins TRBV5-1 and TRBJ2-1; D gene uncertain. The germline V gene encodes CDR1 SGHRS and CDR2 YFSETQ. The V end lost 0 bases, the J end lost 3 bases, and 7 bases lay between the germline ends. The CDR3 consists of 14 residues. For the CDR3, the DNA is TGCGCCAGCAGCTTGGGACAATACTACAATGAGCAGTTCTTC. The encoded protein is CASSLGQYYNEQFF.

This clonotype has at least ten counts. V and J are TRBV5-1 and TRBJ2-5, with 7 bases lining up with TRBD1. The length of the CDR3 is 17 residues. V shed 0 bases, J shed 1 base, and the junction held 9 bases outside the gene matches. The germline gives CDR1 SGHRS, CDR2 YFSETQ. CDR3 in amino acids: CASSLAVSGQFQETQYF. DNA for the CDR3: TGCGCCAGCAGCTTGGCCGTCTCGGGACAGTTCCAAGAGACCCAGTACTTC.

V and J are TRBV12-3 or TRBV12-4 and TRBJ2-7; possible D gene TRBD1, 5 bases. The length of the CDR3 is 17 residues. Trimming took 3 bases from V and 5 from J, leaving 23 bases between them. This CDR3 reads CASSFKVIGSPGNEQYF. The CDR3 bases are TGTGCCAGCAGTTTTAAGGTCATCGGGTCCCCAGGGAACGAGCAGTACTTC.

Many counts were recorded for this clonotype. CDR3 region: CASSLDGGSNQPQHF. DNA of the CDR3: TGTGCCAGCAGCTTAGATGGGGGAAGCAATCAGCCCCAGCATTTT. This chain uses TRBV11-2 with TRBJ1-5, with a possible D match to TRBD1 (5 bases). There are 15 residues in the CDR3. V lost 0 bases, J lost 1 base, and 7 bases lay in between. Germline-derived CDR1 and CDR2 are SGHAT and FQNNGV.

This clonotype was observed at least ten times. The V call is TRBV20-1, the J call TRBJ2-7, with D perhaps matching TRBD2 (7 bases). The germline CDR1 and CDR2 sequences are DFQATT and SNEGSKA (reference sequence). Trimming took 3 bases from V and 3 from J, leaving 15 bases between them. This CDR3 is built from 14 residues. CDR3 sequence reads: CSARSGGQGYEQYF. DNA for the CDR3: TGCAGTGCTAGGTCCGGGGGGCAGGGCTACGAGCAGTACTTC.

J is TRBJ2-1 and V is TRBV18; D not resolved. The V gene lost 3 bases and the J gene lost 10 bases, with 13 bases spanning the gap. Per germline, CDR1 KGHSH and CDR2 LQKENI. The length of the CDR3 is 13 residues. The DNA of the CDR3 is TGTGCCAGCTCACCCCCTAGGAAGAGGGAGCAGTTCTTC. It specifies CASSPPRKREQFF.

This clonotype was detected many times. The rearrangement links TRBV20-1 to TRBJ2-3; 11 positions match TRBD2. This CDR3 has 15 residues. The V segment lost 1 base and the J segment 5 bases; nucleotides outside the gene matches: 5. CDR1 DFQATT and CDR2 SNEGSKA come from the germline V gene (reference sequence). The CDR3 DNA follows: TGCAGTGCTAGAGGTCGGGGACTAGCGGTAGATACGCAGTATTTT. It yields the protein CSARGRGLAVDTQYF.

This clonotype was seen ten or more times. The chain combines TRBV7-2 with TRBJ2-1; tentative D call: TRBD1 (6 bases). The V end lost 6 bases, the J end lost 0 bases, and 12 bases lay between the germline ends. The CDR3 is made up of 15 amino acids. The germline CDR1 and CDR2 sequences are SGHTA and FQGNSA. The CDR3 bases are TGTGCCAGCAGTTTGACAGGTGGCTCCTACAATGAGCAGTTCTTC. This encodes CASSLTGGSYNEQFF.

The CDR3 here is CASSQVTGMGYTF. CDR3 sequence (DNA): TGTGCCAGCAGTCAAGTCACAGGCATGGGTTACACCTTC. The chain carries TRBV2 and TRBJ1-2, with D possibly matching TRBD1 (5 bases). V was trimmed by 5 bases and J by 11 bases, leaving 18 bases between them. Germline values: CDR1 SNHLY, CDR2 FYNNEI. The CDR3 runs 13 residues.

This clonotype was seen at least ten times. This chain uses TRBV7-2 with TRBJ2-1; the D gene is possibly TRBD1 (5 bases). Germline CDR1 and CDR2: SGHTA and FQGNSA. The CDR3 contains 13 residues. V gave up 2 bases and J gave up 6 bases, with 8 bases separating them. DNA for the CDR3: TGTGCCAGCAGCTTAAACCAGGGCAATGAGCAGTTCTTC. This codes for CASSLNQGNEQFF.

This clonotype was seen many times. The J gene is TRBJ2-7, the V gene TRBV20-1; 9 bases fit TRBD1. The CDR3 is 12 amino acids. From germline, CDR1 is DFQATT and CDR2 SNEGSKA (reference sequence). Trimming at V came to 1 base and at J to 6 bases, leaving 1 base not matched to a gene. The CDR3 sequence is CSARVDRGEQYF. The CDR3 nucleotides are TGCAGTGCTAGAGTGGACAGGGGCGAGCAGTACTTC.

This clonotype was seen at least ten times. V usage is TRBV7-2 and J usage is TRBJ2-2; a weak D match, TRBD2 (7 bases). This CDR3 is 16 amino acids long. Trimming removed 2 bases at V and 4 bases at J, with 14 bases between. The germline gives CDR1 SGHTA, CDR2 FQGNSA. The CDR3 DNA follows: TGTGCCAGCAGCTTAAACCCGGGGGGCGGCACCGGGGAGCTGTTTTTT. Translating it yields CASSLNPGGGTGELFF.

Turning to this clonotype: Possible read error: a much larger clone is one base away. V and J are TRBV20-1 and TRBJ2-3, with D possibly being TRBD1 or TRBD2 (5 bases each). CDR1 is DFQATT, CDR2 SNEGSKA, per germline (reference sequence). This CDR3 is 16 amino acids long. The ends were cut back, 0 bases at V and 7 bases at J, with 20 bases in the middle. The CDR3 region has the DNA TGCAGTGCTAGAGAAGGGACCTCTGTCCCCCTCCATACGCAGTATTTT. Encoded protein: CSAREGTSVPLHTQYF.

By proportion, this clonotype is medium-sized. The chain uses TRBV5-6 and TRBJ2-1; 8 nucleotides match TRBD1. CDR1 SGHDT and CDR2 YYEEEE come from the germline V gene. There are 15 residues in the CDR3. J lost 8 bases, V lost 4 bases, and 11 bases had no gene match. The CDR3 DNA follows: TGTGCCAGCAGCAAAGGACCGGGACAGGTCTATGAGCAGTTCTTC. This translates into CASSKGPGQVYEQFF.

The chain recombines TRBV5-1 with TRBJ2-7; TRBD2 agrees at 10 bases. V lost 5 bases, J lost 2 bases, and 4 bases stayed unmatched. Per the germline V gene, CDR1 is SGHRS and CDR2 is YFSETQ. The CDR3 loop spans 14 amino acids. CDR3 nucleotides: TGCGCCAGCAGTTTCACTAGCGGGACCTACGAGCAGTACTTC. It encodes CASSFTSGTYEQYF.

This clonotype was counted ten times or more. V gene TRBV14 combines with J gene TRBJ1-1; D is unresolved. In germline, CDR1 is SGHDN, CDR2 FVKESK. Trimming removed 2 bases from V and 0 bases from J, with 7 bases in between. The CDR3 spans 14 residues. The CDR3 region is CASSQNNLNTEAFF. CDR3 in DNA: TGTGCCAGCAGCCAAAATAACCTGAACACTGAAGCTTTCTTT.

This clonotype was counted at least ten times. This chain links TRBV13 with TRBJ2-5; TRBD1 matches at 7 bases. Germline V gene sequence: CDR1 PRHDT, CDR2 FYEKMQ (reference sequence). J was trimmed by 10 bases and V by 5 bases; bases with no gene match: 7. This CDR3 is 12 amino acids long. In DNA, the CDR3 is TGTGCCAGCAGCAGACCTGACAGGGACCAGTACTTC. It specifies CASSRPDRDQYF. The whole variable domain, remainder taken from reference TRBV13 and TRBJ2-5, is AAGVIQSPRHLIKEKRETATLKCYPIPRHDTVYWYQQGPGQDPQFLISFYEKMQSDKGSIPDRFSAQQFSDYHSELNMSSLELGDSALYFCASSRPDRDQYFGPGTRLLVL.

In this sample, this clonotype turned up many times. The rearrangement uses TRBV28 and TRBJ1-2, with D maybe TRBD1 (5 bases). CDR3 length equals 16 residues. The V and J ends lost 4 bases and 0 bases respectively, with 15 bases between them. Germline lookup yields CDR1 MDHEN and CDR2 SYDVKM. The CDR3 here is CASSSRDLGANYGYTF. In nucleotides, the CDR3 is TGTGCCAGCAGTTCCAGGGACCTTGGAGCTAACTATGGCTACACCTTC.

The genes are TRBV10-2 and TRBJ1-3; D is unclear. Trimming pared 5 bases from V and 0 bases from J, leaving 5 bases between. CDR1 WSHSY and CDR2 SAAADI come from the germline V gene. This CDR3 region has 13 residues. The CDR3 is CASSFDSGNTIYF. Here the CDR3 DNA reads TGCGCCAGCAGTTTCGACTCTGGAAACACCATATATTTT.

This clonotype was seen a few times. The rearrangement links TRBV5-1 to TRBJ2-5; D gene ambiguous. Deletions cut 2 bases from V and 0 bases from J, with 11 bases between. The CDR3 has 15 residues. Germline V gives CDR1 SGHRS, CDR2 YFSETQ. The CDR3 sequence is CASSLGTEYQETQYF. The CDR3 bases are TGCGCCAGCAGCTTAGGTACCGAGTACCAAGAGACCCAGTACTTC.

This clonotype was recorded at least ten times. The V call is TRBV7-6, the J call TRBJ2-3, with 9 nucleotides matching TRBD1. The ends lost 2 bases at V and 4 bases at J; junction bases unmatched: 4. This CDR3 comprises 15 residues. Germline CDR1 reads SGHVS; CDR2 reads FNYEAQ. CDR3: CASSLTGGFADTQYF. In DNA, the CDR3 is TGTGCCAGCAGCTTAACAGGGGGCTTCGCAGATACGCAGTATTTT.

Regarding this clonotype: A much larger clone is a single base away; this may be a read error. This chain joins TRBV3-1 and TRBJ1-1, with D unresolved. V lost 4 bases to trimming and J lost 11 bases, with 14 bases between them. Germline V gives CDR1 LGHDT, CDR2 YNNKEL (reference sequence). This CDR3 has 12 residues. The CDR3 DNA reads TGTGCCAGCAGCCCTCAAGGGAATTGGGCTTTCTTT. This codes for CASSPQGNWAFF.

This clonotype was counted at least ten times. The genes are TRBV14 and TRBJ2-6; a weak D match, TRBD2 (6 bases). V lost 5 bases, J lost 2 bases, and 19 bases lay in between. Germline V gives CDR1 SGHDN, CDR2 FVKESK. The CDR3 sequence is 18 residues long. The CDR3 reads CASSLSGPLLTGANVLTF. In DNA form, the CDR3 reads TGTGCCAGCAGCTTAAGCGGGCCCCTTCTTACTGGGGCCAACGTCCTGACTTTC.

This clonotype appeared a few times. The chain couples TRBV7-8 to TRBJ2-7; either TRBD1 or TRBD2 may fit D (6 bases each). Germline V lookup: CDR1 SGHVS, CDR2 FQNEAQ. The V and J ends lost 2 bases and 0 bases respectively, with 14 bases between them. The CDR3 totals 16 residues. This CDR3 reads CASSLRGVRPSYEQYF. DNA for the CDR3: TGTGCCAGCAGCTTAAGGGGGGTCAGGCCCTCCTACGAGCAGTACTTC.

The sample holds many counts of this clonotype. The gene calls are TRBV5-1 and TRBJ2-5; 9 bases map to TRBD1. Germline CDR1 reads SGHRS; CDR2 reads YFSETQ. The CDR3 consists of 15 residues. The V segment lost 1 base and the J segment 4 bases; nucleotides outside the gene matches: 5. CDR3 region: CASSLSQGALETQYF. The CDR3 region has the DNA TGCGCCAGCAGCTTGTCACAGGGGGCATTAGAGACCCAGTACTTC.

At least ten counts were recorded for this clonotype. The chain employs TRBV14 and TRBJ2-7; 7 bases map to TRBD2. This CDR3 spans 15 amino acids. Trimming removed 0 bases from V and 6 bases from J; junction bases left unmatched: 8. Germline assignment: CDR1 SGHDN and CDR2 FVKESK. The CDR3: CASSQDPPGRGEQYF. The CDR3 coding sequence is TGTGCCAGCAGCCAAGATCCCCCGGGGAGGGGCGAGCAGTACTTC.